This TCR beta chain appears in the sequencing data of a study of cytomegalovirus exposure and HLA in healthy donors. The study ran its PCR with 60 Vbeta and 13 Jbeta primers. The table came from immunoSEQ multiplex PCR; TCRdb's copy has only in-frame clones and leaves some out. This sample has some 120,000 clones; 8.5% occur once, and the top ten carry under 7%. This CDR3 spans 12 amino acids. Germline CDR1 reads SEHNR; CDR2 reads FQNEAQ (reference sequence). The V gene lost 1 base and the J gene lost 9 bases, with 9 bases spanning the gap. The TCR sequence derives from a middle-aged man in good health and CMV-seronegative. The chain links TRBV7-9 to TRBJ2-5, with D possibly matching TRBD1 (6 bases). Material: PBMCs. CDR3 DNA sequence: TGTGCCAGCAGCTTAGGAACAGGGCCCCAGTACTTC. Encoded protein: CASSLGTGPQYF.